These T cell receptor beta chains were read from a single sample in a study of blood T cell repertoires in COVID-19. Here immunoSEQ multiplex PCR was the method, and the copy in TCRdb shows in-frame clones only, minus some. This sample yields 150,000 to 200,000 clones, of which about 88% are seen a single time; 2.5% to 3% belongs to the top ten. Sequencing was done on a sample of peripheral blood. Receptors were obtained from a woman aged 25 to 39 with active or convalescent COVID-19. Each CDR3 is given with its conserved first and last residue. A D gene is named only where the DNA matches it firmly. Not every row has a clone size; where given, it reads once, few, many or a size class.

j_gene: TRBJ1-1; len: 14; v_gene: TRBV3-1/TRBV3-2; abundance: .; d_gene: TRBD1; CDR3aa: CASSQGQSRFEAFF; CDR3nt: TGTGCCAGCAGCCAGGGACAGTCTAGATTTGAAGCTTTCTTT
j_gene: TRBJ1-2; len: 12; v_gene: TRBV19; abundance: once; d_gene: .; CDR3aa: CASSMGATVYTF; CDR3nt: TGTGCCAGTAGTATGGGGGCGACAGTCTACACCTTC
j_gene: TRBJ2-7; len: 12; v_gene: TRBV27; abundance: .; d_gene: TRBD1; CDR3aa: CASLDRGNEQYF; CDR3nt: TGTGCCAGCTTAGACAGGGGGAACGAGCAGTACTTC
j_gene: TRBJ1-5; len: 14; v_gene: TRBV2; abundance: once; d_gene: .; CDR3aa: CASSYAQSNQPQHF; CDR3nt: TGTGCCAGCAGTTACGCACAGAGCAATCAGCCCCAGCATTTT
j_gene: TRBJ2-7; len: 12; v_gene: TRBV6-5; abundance: once; d_gene: .; CDR3aa: CASSGGSYEQYF; CDR3nt: TGTGCCTCTTCCGGGGGCTCCTACGAGCAGTACTTC
j_gene: TRBJ2-7; len: 14; v_gene: TRBV6-2/TRBV6-3; abundance: .; d_gene: .; CDR3aa: CASSYGVARYEQYF; CDR3nt: TGTGCCAGCAGTTACGGGGTAGCGCGTTACGAGCAGTACTTC
j_gene: TRBJ2-1; len: 16; v_gene: TRBV11-2; abundance: .; d_gene: TRBD2; CDR3aa: CASSPTLAGGGNEQFF; CDR3nt: TGTGCCAGCAGCCCGACACTAGCGGGAGGGGGGAATGAGCAGTTCTTC
j_gene: TRBJ1-4; len: 15; v_gene: TRBV3-1/TRBV3-2; abundance: .; d_gene: .; CDR3aa: CASSPPRAANEKLFF; CDR3nt: TGTGCCAGCAGCCCTCCCAGGGCGGCTAATGAAAAACTGTTTTTT
j_gene: TRBJ2-2; len: 18; v_gene: TRBV5-8; abundance: .; d_gene: TRBD2; CDR3aa: CASSQAWGLAENTGELFF; CDR3nt: TGTGCCAGCAGCCAGGCCTGGGGACTAGCGGAGAACACCGGGGAGCTGTTTTTT
j_gene: TRBJ2-5; len: 13; v_gene: TRBV19; abundance: .; d_gene: .; CDR3aa: CASAGNSQETQYF; CDR3nt: TGTGCCAGCGCAGGAAACTCTCAAGAGACCCAGTACTTC
j_gene: TRBJ1-4; len: 14; v_gene: TRBV7-2; abundance: .; d_gene: TRBD1; CDR3aa: CASSQGQAIGKLFF; CDR3nt: TGTGCCAGCAGCCAGGGACAGGCGATAGGAAAACTGTTTTTT
j_gene: TRBJ1-5; len: 13; v_gene: TRBV29-1; abundance: .; d_gene: TRBD1; CDR3aa: CSVRQGRHQPQHF; CDR3nt: TGCAGCGTTCGACAGGGGCGCCATCAGCCCCAGCATTTT
j_gene: TRBJ1-2; len: 13; v_gene: TRBV30; abundance: .; d_gene: .; CDR3aa: CAWSVRENYGYTF; CDR3nt: TGTGCCTGGAGTGTTCGGGAAAACTATGGCTACACCTTC
j_gene: TRBJ2-7; len: 15; v_gene: TRBV10-3; abundance: .; d_gene: TRBD1; CDR3aa: CAISPDRGNPYEQYF; CDR3nt: TGTGCCATCAGCCCCGACAGGGGAAATCCCTACGAGCAGTACTTC
j_gene: TRBJ2-7; len: 16; v_gene: TRBV18; abundance: .; d_gene: TRBD1; CDR3aa: CASSSGGTGSSYEQYF; CDR3nt: TGTGCCAGCTCATCTGGAGGGACAGGGAGCTCCTACGAGCAGTACTTC
j_gene: TRBJ2-7; len: 11; v_gene: TRBV14; abundance: .; d_gene: .; CDR3aa: CASSQFSEQYF; CDR3nt: TGTGCCAGCAGCCAGTTCAGCGAGCAGTACTTC
j_gene: TRBJ2-5; len: 14; v_gene: TRBV18; abundance: .; d_gene: TRBD1; CDR3aa: CASSPTGQQETQYF; CDR3nt: TGTGCCAGCTCACCGACGGGACAGCAAGAGACCCAGTACTTC
j_gene: TRBJ1-2; len: 16; v_gene: TRBV19; abundance: .; d_gene: TRBD1; CDR3aa: CASSVYSGQGIGGYTF; CDR3nt: TGTGCCAGTAGTGTATACTCGGGACAGGGAATAGGTGGCTACACCTTC
j_gene: TRBJ1-1; len: 16; v_gene: TRBV5-1; abundance: few; d_gene: TRBD1; CDR3aa: CASSLGSTGAVTEAFF; CDR3nt: TGCGCCAGCAGCTTGGGTTCGACAGGGGCTGTCACTGAAGCTTTCTTT
j_gene: TRBJ1-5; len: 14; v_gene: TRBV19; abundance: .; d_gene: TRBD1; CDR3aa: CASGQASSNQPQHF; CDR3nt: TGTGCCAGTGGACAGGCTAGCTCCAATCAGCCCCAGCATTTT
j_gene: TRBJ1-2; len: 16; v_gene: TRBV3-1/TRBV3-2; abundance: .; d_gene: TRBD1; CDR3aa: CASSQDYRQGAHGYTF; CDR3nt: TGTGCCAGCAGCCAAGATTACCGACAGGGGGCTCATGGCTACACCTTC
j_gene: TRBJ2-3; len: 16; v_gene: TRBV19; abundance: .; d_gene: TRBD2; CDR3aa: CASSIAGGPRTDTQYF; CDR3nt: TGTGCCAGTAGTATAGCGGGAGGGCCTCGCACAGATACGCAGTATTTT
j_gene: TRBJ2-1; len: 16; v_gene: TRBV7-9; abundance: few; d_gene: TRBD1; CDR3aa: CASSLAGQSWIAEQFF; CDR3nt: TGTGCCAGCAGCTTAGCGGGACAGTCCTGGATCGCTGAGCAGTTCTTC
j_gene: TRBJ1-2; len: 16; v_gene: TRBV2; abundance: .; d_gene: .; CDR3aa: CASSEVRGITNYGYTF; CDR3nt: TGTGCCAGCAGTGAAGTAAGGGGAATTACTAACTATGGCTACACCTTC
j_gene: TRBJ1-2; len: 14; v_gene: TRBV19; abundance: .; d_gene: .; CDR3aa: CASSDQQGVRGYTF; CDR3nt: TGTGCCAGTAGTGATCAACAGGGTGTCCGGGGCTACACCTTC
j_gene: TRBJ1-2; len: 14; v_gene: TRBV27; abundance: .; d_gene: TRBD1; CDR3aa: CASRRTGPNYGYTF; CDR3nt: TGTGCCAGCAGACGGACAGGGCCGAACTATGGCTACACCTTC
j_gene: TRBJ1-6; len: 17; v_gene: TRBV5-4; abundance: .; d_gene: .; CDR3aa: CASSLARGLSYNSPLHF; CDR3nt: TGTGCCAGCAGCTTGGCCCGAGGACTCTCCTATAATTCACCCCTCCACTTT
j_gene: TRBJ2-1; len: 13; v_gene: TRBV12-3/TRBV12-4; abundance: few; d_gene: .; CDR3aa: CASSLRQHNEQFF; CDR3nt: TGTGCCAGCAGTCTCCGACAACACAATGAGCAGTTCTTC
j_gene: TRBJ2-7; len: 15; v_gene: TRBV29-1; abundance: .; d_gene: TRBD1; CDR3aa: CSVAPLQGANHEQYF; CDR3nt: TGCAGCGTTGCCCCCTTACAGGGGGCGAATCACGAGCAGTACTTC
j_gene: TRBJ2-2; len: 15; v_gene: TRBV19; abundance: .; d_gene: TRBD2; CDR3aa: CASSPGGKNTGELFF; CDR3nt: TGTGCCAGTAGCCCGGGGGGGAAAAACACCGGGGAGCTGTTTTTT
j_gene: TRBJ1-1; len: 15; v_gene: TRBV24-1; abundance: .; d_gene: TRBD1; CDR3aa: CATSDSGTGFAEAFF; CDR3nt: TGTGCCACCAGTGACTCCGGGACAGGGTTTGCTGAAGCTTTCTTT
j_gene: TRBJ1-6; len: 12; v_gene: TRBV3-1/TRBV3-2; abundance: few; d_gene: .; CDR3aa: CASSQSFSPLHF; CDR3nt: TGTGCCAGCAGCCAATCGTTTTCACCCCTCCACTTT
j_gene: TRBJ2-5; len: 13; v_gene: TRBV19; abundance: .; d_gene: .; CDR3aa: CATHTGSSETQYF; CDR3nt: TGTGCCACGCACACGGGTTCGTCAGAGACCCAGTACTTC
j_gene: TRBJ2-2; len: 14; v_gene: TRBV5-6; abundance: .; d_gene: .; CDR3aa: CASRMDLNTGELFF; CDR3nt: TGTGCCAGCAGGATGGACTTGAACACCGGGGAGCTGTTTTTT
j_gene: TRBJ2-1; len: 16; v_gene: TRBV3-1/TRBV3-2; abundance: few; d_gene: .; CDR3aa: CASSQDGTLFNNEQFF; CDR3nt: TGTGCCAGCAGCCAAGATGGCACATTGTTCAACAATGAGCAGTTCTTC
j_gene: TRBJ2-3; len: 18; v_gene: TRBV11-3; abundance: .; d_gene: TRBD2; CDR3aa: CASSPASRGLDWADTQYF; CDR3nt: TGTGCCAGCAGTCCGGCCTCCCGGGGACTAGACTGGGCAGATACGCAGTATTTT
j_gene: TRBJ2-6; len: 18; v_gene: TRBV9; abundance: .; d_gene: .; CDR3aa: CASSAVGTWVSGANVLTF; CDR3nt: TGTGCCAGCAGCGCTGTTGGGACTTGGGTCTCTGGGGCCAACGTCCTGACTTTC
j_gene: TRBJ2-7; len: 15; v_gene: TRBV5-1; abundance: .; d_gene: TRBD2; CDR3aa: CASSLAQVAGNEQYF; CDR3nt: TGCGCCAGCAGCTTGGCCCAGGTAGCGGGAAACGAGCAGTACTTC
j_gene: TRBJ2-1; len: 12; v_gene: TRBV7-9; abundance: .; d_gene: .; CDR3aa: CASSSRFNEQFF; CDR3nt: TGTGCCAGCAGCTCCAGATTCAATGAGCAGTTCTTC
j_gene: TRBJ1-3; len: 13; v_gene: TRBV5-1; abundance: once; d_gene: .; CDR3aa: CASRTGTRNTIYF; CDR3nt: TGCGCCAGCAGGACAGGCACCCGAAACACCATATATTTT
j_gene: TRBJ2-4; len: 14; v_gene: TRBV19; abundance: .; d_gene: .; CDR3aa: CASSNPLARNIQYF; CDR3nt: TGTGCCAGTAGTAATCCGCTAGCGAGAAACATTCAGTACTTC
j_gene: TRBJ1-1; len: 11; v_gene: TRBV29-1; abundance: .; d_gene: .; CDR3aa: CSVVGATGAFF; CDR3nt: TGCAGCGTTGTAGGGGCTACCGGGGCTTTCTTT
j_gene: TRBJ1-1; len: 15; v_gene: TRBV13; abundance: .; d_gene: .; CDR3aa: CASSSRGYQNTEAFF; CDR3nt: TGTGCCAGCAGCTCCCGCGGGTACCAGAACACTGAAGCTTTCTTT
j_gene: TRBJ2-5; len: 14; v_gene: TRBV19; abundance: .; d_gene: TRBD2; CDR3aa: CASNIAGGQETQYF; CDR3nt: TGTGCCAGTAACATAGCGGGAGGCCAAGAGACCCAGTACTTC
j_gene: TRBJ2-6; len: 15; v_gene: TRBV2; abundance: .; d_gene: .; CDR3aa: CASSRSGKGANVLTF; CDR3nt: TGTGCCAGCAGTCGATCGGGAAAAGGGGCCAACGTCCTGACTTTC
j_gene: TRBJ1-1; len: 13; v_gene: TRBV30; abundance: .; d_gene: .; CDR3aa: CAWAGHPNTEAFF; CDR3nt: TGTGCCTGGGCGGGACACCCGAACACTGAAGCTTTCTTT
j_gene: TRBJ1-4; len: 16; v_gene: TRBV4-1; abundance: .; d_gene: .; CDR3aa: CASSQDFGATNEKLFF; CDR3nt: TGCGCCAGCAGCCAAGATTTCGGTGCAACTAATGAAAAACTGTTTTTT
j_gene: TRBJ2-7; len: 13; v_gene: TRBV5-1; abundance: .; d_gene: .; CDR3aa: CASSRPGYYEQYF; CDR3nt: TGCGCCAGCAGTCGGCCAGGCTACTACGAGCAGTACTTC
j_gene: TRBJ1-4; len: 13; v_gene: TRBV10-3; abundance: .; d_gene: .; CDR3aa: CAAGGGVNEKLFF; CDR3nt: TGTGCCGCCGGGGGGGGAGTTAATGAAAAACTGTTTTTT
j_gene: TRBJ2-7; len: 16; v_gene: TRBV11-2; abundance: .; d_gene: TRBD2; CDR3aa: CASSSGRTSEAYEQYF; CDR3nt: TGTGCCAGCAGCTCGGGTAGGACTAGCGAAGCCTACGAGCAGTACTTC
j_gene: TRBJ1-3; len: 14; v_gene: TRBV19; abundance: .; d_gene: TRBD1; CDR3aa: CASHGQGIRNTIYF; CDR3nt: TGTGCCAGCCATGGACAGGGCATCAGAAACACCATATATTTT
j_gene: TRBJ1-2; len: 13; v_gene: TRBV27; abundance: .; d_gene: TRBD1; CDR3aa: CASSQGQYYGYTF; CDR3nt: TGTGCCAGCAGTCAGGGACAGTACTATGGCTACACCTTC
j_gene: TRBJ2-7; len: 15; v_gene: TRBV9; abundance: .; d_gene: TRBD1; CDR3aa: CASSGKTGAPYEQYF; CDR3nt: TGTGCCAGCAGCGGTAAGACAGGGGCACCCTACGAGCAGTACTTC
j_gene: TRBJ1-2; len: 16; v_gene: TRBV6-2/TRBV6-3; abundance: .; d_gene: .; CDR3aa: CASSYLMGGAYYGYTF; CDR3nt: TGTGCCAGCAGTTACCTCATGGGGGGGGCCTACTATGGCTACACCTTC